Listed below are T cell receptor beta chains from one sample, sequenced in a study of T cell changes during pregnancy in multiple sclerosis. Assay used: immunoSEQ multiplex PCR; TCRdb lists only in-frame clones, some missing. The table has tens of thousands of clones, 90% to 95% seen once. This material consisted of peripheral blood, taken after pregnancy. These receptors came from a female donor with multiple sclerosis, enrolled in a pregnancy study. CDR3s include the opening cysteine and the closing phenylalanine or tryptophan.

j_gene	v_gene	CDR3aa
-	TRBV2	CASSSGTVAYEQYF
TRBJ2-7	TRBV7-8	CASSLVVAGEGEQYF
TRBJ2-7	TRBV18	CASSPSGGLNEQYF
TRBJ1-2	TRBV7-3	CASSLTGAAGYTF
TRBJ2-3	TRBV6-6	CASSWGGKTDTQYF
TRBJ1-2	TRBV4-3	CASSQDWGGTGYGYTF
TRBJ2-4	TRBV5-6	CASSFRQGWNIQYF
TRBJ1-1	TRBV29-1	CSVGRNSINTEAFF
TRBJ2-1	TRBV4-1	CATATGGGNEQFF
TRBJ2-6	TRBV7-2	CASSQGVSGANVLTF
TRBJ2-3	TRBV7-3	CASSLYLSHSTDTQYF
TRBJ2-2	TRBV4-3	CASMGQLMNTGELFF
TRBJ2-1	TRBV6-5	CASSYSASGGAGEQFF
TRBJ1-2	TRBV6-5	CASSYLSPGLTDGYTF
TRBJ2-7	TRBV7-9	CASSLGGGGQGEEQYF
TRBJ1-3	TRBV7-2	CASSLRQGQVRAIYF
TRBJ1-1	TRBV5-4	CASSQGQGRTEAFF
TRBJ2-3	TRBV9	CASSVGTTKTDTQYF
TRBJ1-6	TRBV5-6	CASSLADSSYNSPLHF
TRBJ2-3	TRBV4-2	CASSLSPGLTTDTQYF
TRBJ2-7	TRBV7-2	CASSHSGGVILYEQYF
TRBJ2-2	TRBV2	CASSRGANTGELFF
TRBJ2-7	TRBV20-1	CSVYPGGEQYF
TRBJ2-6	TRBV13	CASSARTSGISGANVLTF
TRBJ1-2	TRBV2	CASREDRGPAGYTF
TRBJ1-2	TRBV4-3	CASSQDSGGGNYGYTF
TRBJ2-1	TRBV7-3	CASSRGFGTSGSEQFF
TRBJ2-5	TRBV6-5	CASSYQGTQYF
TRBJ2-3	TRBV19	CASSIWAGGLSDTQYF
TRBJ1-4	TRBV30	CAWQRRQGTEKLFF
TRBJ1-1	TRBV9	CASSRAGAGVNTEAFF
TRBJ2-7	TRBV7-2	CASSPGIAHEQYF
TRBJ2-3	TRBV9	CASSLGRDYPDTQYF
TRBJ2-7	TRBV6-6	CASSSRRGGVYEQYF
TRBJ2-1	TRBV5-1	CASSLDSHNEQFF
TRBJ1-1	TRBV7-8	CASSRQGPEAFF
TRBJ1-5	TRBV27	CASSLSPTGGGQQPQHF
TRBJ1-2	TRBV19	CASSMGPGGVYGYTF
TRBJ2-1	TRBV6-1	CASSELAGAPNEQFF
TRBJ1-1	TRBV10-3	CAISESGGLDTEAFF
TRBJ2-1	TRBV9	CASSVGRDRGLSEQFF
TRBJ2-3	TRBV5-1	CASSLSTQGFTDTQYF
TRBJ2-7	TRBV27	CASSLVGFHEQYF
-	TRBV30	CAWGRTKTYEQYF
TRBJ1-1	TRBV18	CASSRTGQNTEAFF
TRBJ2-3	TRBV18	CASSPILAGGIADTQYF
TRBJ1-2	TRBV10-3	CAIGLGGGALGYTF
TRBJ1-2	TRBV2	CASSEEGTGGGYTF
TRBJ2-3	TRBV18	CASLTGTSTIPDTQYF
TRBJ1-3	TRBV30	CAWSVTGAGNTIYF
TRBJ2-2	TRBV9	CASSVVGGYTGELFF
TRBJ2-1	TRBV5-1	CASSLAGRSHNEQFF